Shown below are 7 T cell receptor beta chains from a single sample sequenced in a study of tumor and adjacent non-tumor tissue in lung cancer. A modified ARM-PCR protocol with three rounds of nested PCR amplified TCRbeta. Using its own MiXCR run on the multiplex PCR reads, TCRdb lists one record per CDR3 protein. The sample includes more than 55,000 distinct CDR3 sequences, roughly 60% of them seen just once. This sample's RNA came from whole unsorted tissue. Distant lung tissue was collected more than 3 cm away from the tumor edge. The sample was distant non-tumor lung tissue. These TCRs come from a man between 65 and 79 years old with non-small cell lung cancer.

This clonotype was seen a handful of times. The CDR3 sequence: CASSPNPSRGVCSGELFF. CDR3 DNA: TGTGCCAGCAGCCCTAACCCGTCAAGGGGGGTATGCTCCGGGGAGCTGTTTTTT. The chain combines TRBV4-2 with TRBJ2-2; either TRBD1 or TRBD2 may supply D (6 bases each). The germline V gene encodes CDR1 LGHNA and CDR2 YNFKEQ. Trimming pared 4 bases from V and 6 bases from J, leaving 24 bases between. The CDR3 contains 18 residues.

As regards this clonotype: The CDR3 does not close with the conserved phenylalanine or tryptophan, likely indicating a read error. The chain couples TRBV30 to TRBJ2-5; TRBD1 matches at 7 bases. The length of the CDR3 is 13 residues. Looked up from germline, CDR1 is GTSNPN and CDR2 is SVGIG (reference sequence). With 0 bases clipped from V and 5 bases from J, the junction kept 3 bases outside the gene matches. DNA of the CDR3: TGTGCCTGGAGTGTAGGGGGCGGTGAGACCCAGTACCTC. Amino acids: CAWSVGGGETQYL.

Worth noting for this clonotype: Since no conserved phenylalanine or tryptophan closes the CDR3, a read error is the likely cause. The CDR3 loop is CASSGFGQGAMGELFL. The CDR3 DNA follows: TGTGCCAGCAGTGGATTTGGACAGGGGGCGATGGGGGAGCTGTTTTTG. The chain combines TRBV6-1 with TRBJ2-2; 11 bases map to TRBD1. This CDR3 is 16 amino acids long. Per the germline V gene, CDR1 is MNHNS and CDR2 is SASEGT. V dropped 4 bases and J dropped 8; count of bases not matched to a gene: 9.

The chain combines TRBV11-2 with TRBJ2-7; possible D gene TRBD1, 5 bases. CDR3 length: 13 amino acids. Germline assignment: CDR1 SGHAT and CDR2 FQNNGV. Written as DNA, the CDR3 is TGTACCGGCAGCTGGGGCAGTTCCTACGAGCAGTACTTC. It translates to CTGSWGSSYEQYF. The entire variable domain, with the rest obtained from reference TRBV11-2 and TRBJ2-7, is as follows: EAGVAQSPRYKIIEKRQSVAFWCNPISGHATLYWYQQILGQGPKLLIQFQNNGVVDDSQLPKDRFSAERLKGVDSTLKIQPAKLEDSAVYLCTGSWGSSYEQYFGPGTRLTVT.

This clonotype was recorded only once. A junction boundary mismatches the germline segment, possibly from a read error. V and J are TRBV6-5 and TRBJ2-7; D unresolved. The CDR3 has 9 amino acids. Germline V lookup: CDR1 MNHEY, CDR2 SVGAGI. CDR3 residues: CTSVHEQYF. CDR3 nucleotide sequence: TGTACCAGCGTCCACGAACAGTACTTC.

Note on this clonotype: A much larger clonotype is one base distant, so this may be a read error. V is TRBV29-1 and J is TRBJ1-1; D uncertain. The CDR3 totals 15 residues. CDR1 is SQVTM and CDR2 is ANQGSEA in the germline V gene. The CDR3 DNA reads TGCAGCGTTCGAGGAGGTAGGCAGACGAACACTGAAACTTTCTTT. It codes for CSVRGGRQTNTETFF.

With respect to this clonotype: A much larger clone differs by one base, so this may be a read error. This chain joins TRBV6-5 and TRBJ2-1; 9 positions match TRBD2. The germline CDR1 and CDR2 sequences are MNHEY and SVGAGI. The CDR3 totals 17 residues. The CDR3 loop reads CAGSKMGGGRGVHEQFF. CDR3 nucleotides: TGTGCCGGCAGTAAGATGGGGGGCGGGAGGGGCGTCCATGAGCAGTTCTTC.